The clone carrying this TCR beta chain has ten or more counts. Its target is not known. This CDR3 is 14 amino acids long. Germline V lookup: CDR1 SGDLS, CDR2 YYNGEE. Trimming removed 5 bases from V and 3 bases from J; junction bases left unmatched: 5. It was RNA transcripts that yielded the amplified TCR beta CDR3 regions. The TCR CDR3 first-round RT-PCR relied on the HTBI primer set. TCRdb fed the multiplex PCR reads into MiXCR, producing one record per CDR3 protein. The sample has around 350,000 distinct CDR3 sequences; approximately 19% are singletons. Graves' hyperthyroidism was deemed stable given no ophthalmopathy progression within 18 months. The data were obtained in a study of T cells in Graves' hyperthyroidism and ophthalmopathy. The overall study: Peripheral blood sampling occurred at initial diagnosis, before any treatment.

Study-wide results and limits: In the analysis, a 13 V-J model separated ophthalmopathy from stable hyperthyroidism. Blood samples included most of the expanded thyroid clonotypes exceeding 0.001.

The chain recombines TRBV9 with TRBJ1-3; TRBD1 matches at 7 bases. The sequenced sample was blood. This clonotype was obtained from a woman aged 18 to 35 with Graves' hyperthyroidism. CDR3 residues: CASRATGSGNTIYF. For the CDR3, the DNA is TGTGCCAGCAGAGCGACAGGGAGTGGAAACACCATATATTTT.